The 3 T cell receptor beta chains below come from one sample, sequenced in a study of blood T cells in healthy people across ages (dated by TCRdb to the mid-2010s). The library was made by 5' RACE. The instrument was an Illumina HiSeq 2500. A second PCR of roughly 7 to 11 cycles was run with a J-beta primer mix and a sample-barcoded 5' primer. TCRdb reanalyzed the raw reads on its own, using fastp at Q25 for trimming and MiXCR for clone calling, and kept in-frame beta chains. Rows with one shared CDR3 protein collapse into an entry with the most common genes and DNA. For this sample the table gives fewer than 750,000 distinct CDR3 sequences, of which 45% to 60% were detected only once. Approximately 13% of the sample is in the top ten clones. Sequences were obtained from blood. The source of these receptors is a woman aged 80 or over in good health.

This clonotype was observed once. The chain uses TRBV20-1 and TRBJ2-5; D is uncertain. The germline V gene encodes CDR1 DFQATT and CDR2 SNEGSKA (reference sequence). This CDR3 contains 14 residues. Trimming pared 2 bases from V and 5 bases from J, leaving 15 bases between. The CDR3 reads CSARSHLATETQYF. CDR3 coding DNA: TGCAGTGCTAGATCCCACTTGGCCACGGAGACCCAGTACTTC.

This clonotype has more than one count but fewer than ten. The chain employs TRBV7-6 and TRBJ2-7, with 7 bases identical to TRBD1. The CDR3 is 13 residues long. V was pared by 5 bases and J by 5 bases, with 6 bases of the junction left unmatched. Looked up from germline, CDR1 is SGHVS and CDR2 is FNYEAQ. CDR3 DNA sequence: TGTGCCAGCAGCGTAAACAGGGGCAACGAGCAGTACTTC. It translates to CASSVNRGNEQYF. Combining the CDR3 with reference TRBV7-6 and TRBJ2-7 gives the whole variable domain GAGVSQSPRYKVTKRGQDVALRCDPISGHVSLYWYRQALGQGPEFLTYFNYEAQQDKSGLPNDRFSAERPEGSISTLTIQRTEQRDSAMYRCASSVNRGNEQYFGPGTRLTVT.

This clonotype was seen at least ten times. The V and J genes are TRBV7-3 and TRBJ2-1; D may be TRBD2 (5 bases). Looked up from germline, CDR1 is SGHTA and CDR2 is FQGTGA. This CDR3 is 16 amino acids long. Trimming pared 0 bases from V and 4 bases from J, leaving 13 bases between. The CDR3 DNA reads as TGTGCCAGCAGCTTAACCCAGAGTTGGGAGTACAATGAGCAGTTCTTC. Residues: CASSLTQSWEYNEQFF.